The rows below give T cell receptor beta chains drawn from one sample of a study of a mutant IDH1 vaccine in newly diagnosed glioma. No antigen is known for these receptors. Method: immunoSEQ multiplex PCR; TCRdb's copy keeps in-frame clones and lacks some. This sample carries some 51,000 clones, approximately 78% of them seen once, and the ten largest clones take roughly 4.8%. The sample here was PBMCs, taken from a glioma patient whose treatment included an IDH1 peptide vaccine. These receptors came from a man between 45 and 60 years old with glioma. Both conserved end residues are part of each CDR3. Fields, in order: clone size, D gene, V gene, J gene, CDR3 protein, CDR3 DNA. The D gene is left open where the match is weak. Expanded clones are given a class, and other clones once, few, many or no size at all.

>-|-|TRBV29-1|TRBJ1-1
CSVSLNTEAFF
TGCAGCGTTAGTCTTAACACTGAAGCTTTCTTT
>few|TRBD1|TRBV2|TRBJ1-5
CASKEGTGAVQPQHF
TGTGCCAGCAAAGAGGGGACAGGGGCTGTTCAGCCCCAGCATTTT
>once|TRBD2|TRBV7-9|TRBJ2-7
CASRGGDRGYEQYF
TGTGCCAGCAGGGGGGGGGATAGAGGATACGAGCAGTACTTC
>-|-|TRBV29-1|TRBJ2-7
CSVEKVSGAGGLEQYF
TGCAGCGTTGAAAAAGTCTCAGGGGCAGGAGGGCTCGAGCAGTACTTC
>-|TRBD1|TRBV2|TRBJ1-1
CASTSGGGNTEAFF
TGTGCCAGCACCTCAGGGGGGGGAAACACTGAAGCTTTCTTT
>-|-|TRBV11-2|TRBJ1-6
CASSQTGRGNSPLHF
TGTGCCAGCAGCCAGACAGGTCGGGGTAATTCACCCCTCCACTTT
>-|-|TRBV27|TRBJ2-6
CASKDSFVSGANVLTF
TGTGCCAGTAAAGACAGTTTCGTCTCTGGGGCCAACGTCCTGACTTTC
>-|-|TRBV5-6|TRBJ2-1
CASSPLGGQGEQFF
TGTGCCAGCAGCCCCCTGGGGGGGCAAGGTGAGCAGTTCTTC
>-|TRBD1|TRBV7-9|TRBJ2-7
CASSWDRPYEQYF
TGTGCCAGCAGCTGGGACAGGCCCTACGAGCAGTACTTC
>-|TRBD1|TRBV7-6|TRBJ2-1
CASCRTGGWDEQFF
TGTGCCAGCTGCAGGACAGGGGGCTGGGATGAGCAGTTCTTC
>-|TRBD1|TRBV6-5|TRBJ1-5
CASTGTGVNQPQHF
TGTGCCAGCACCGGGACAGGGGTGAATCAGCCCCAGCATTTT
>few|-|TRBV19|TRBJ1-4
CASSPPGRRDEKLFF
TGTGCCAGTAGTCCGCCGGGACGGAGGGATGAAAAACTGTTTTTT
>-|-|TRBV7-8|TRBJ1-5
CASSTDAGNYQPQHF
TGTGCCAGCAGCACCGACGCAGGAAACTATCAGCCCCAGCATTTT
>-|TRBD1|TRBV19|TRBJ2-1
CASSIRGTGGYEQFF
TGTGCCAGTAGTATCCGGGGGACAGGAGGATATGAGCAGTTCTTC
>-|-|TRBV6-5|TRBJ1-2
CASSYSGGTNYGYTF
TGTGCCAGCAGTTACTCTGGAGGGACGAACTATGGCTACACCTTC
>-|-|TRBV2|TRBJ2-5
CASRQGQSQETQYF
TGTGCCAGCAGACAAGGGCAGTCCCAAGAGACCCAGTACTTC
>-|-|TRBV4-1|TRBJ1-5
CASSRGADSNQPQHF
TGCGCCAGCAGCCGCGGGGCAGATAGCAATCAGCCCCAGCATTTT
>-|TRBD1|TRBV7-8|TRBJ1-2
CASSPDRGPTNYGYTF
TGTGCCAGCAGCCCTGACAGGGGGCCTACTAACTATGGCTACACCTTC
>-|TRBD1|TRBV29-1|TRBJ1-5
CSVEGTGPFGNQPQHF
TGCAGCGTTGAGGGGACAGGGCCGTTCGGCAATCAGCCCCAGCATTTT
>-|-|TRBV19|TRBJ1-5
CASSIREGNQPQHF
TGTGCCAGTAGTATCAGGGAGGGCAATCAGCCCCAGCATTTT
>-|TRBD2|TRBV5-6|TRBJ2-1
CASSLKAGGPWDEQFF
TGTGCCAGCAGCTTGAAAGCGGGGGGGCCTTGGGATGAGCAGTTCTTC
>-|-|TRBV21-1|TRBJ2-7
CASSKGWMGRREDEQYF
TGTGCCAGCAGCAAAGGATGGATGGGCAGGAGGGAAGACGAGCAGTACTTC
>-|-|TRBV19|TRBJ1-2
CASSIARGRQGYTF
TGTGCCAGTAGTATAGCTCGGGGGCGCCAGGGCTACACCTTC
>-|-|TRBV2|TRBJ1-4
CASRGGAEKLFF
TGTGCCAGCAGGGGGGGGGCCGAAAAACTGTTTTTT
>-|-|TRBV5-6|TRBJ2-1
CASSSNITRGPIGNEQFF
TGTGCCAGCAGTTCCAACATCACCCGGGGGCCTATAGGAAATGAGCAGTTCTTC
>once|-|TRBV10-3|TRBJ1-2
CAITEGDEDGYTF
TGTGCCATCACGGAGGGGGATGAGGATGGCTACACCTTC
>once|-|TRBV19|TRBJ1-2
CASSIGQRRNGYTF
TGTGCCAGTAGTATCGGCCAGCGAAGGAATGGCTACACCTTC
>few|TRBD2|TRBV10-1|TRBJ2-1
CASSDRRLAGNEQFF
TGCGCCAGCAGTGATAGGAGACTAGCTGGGAATGAGCAGTTCTTC
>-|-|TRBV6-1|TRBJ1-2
CASIGMDYGYTF
TGTGCCAGCATAGGGATGGACTATGGCTACACCTTC
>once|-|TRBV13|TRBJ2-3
CASSFSGGRQDTQYF
TGTGCCAGCAGCTTTTCCGGGGGGCGTCAAGATACGCAGTATTTT
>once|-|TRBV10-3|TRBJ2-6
CAIPGPPLSGANVLTF
TGTGCCATCCCTGGACCTCCGCTCTCTGGGGCCAACGTCCTGACTTTC
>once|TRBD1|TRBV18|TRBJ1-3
CASSQPGTGDGNTIYF
TGTGCCAGCTCTCAACCTGGGACAGGGGATGGAAACACCATATATTTT
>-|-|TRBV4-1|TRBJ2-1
CASSQVHREQFF
TGCGCCAGCAGCCAAGTTCACCGTGAGCAGTTCTTC
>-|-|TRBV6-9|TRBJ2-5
CASSYQRHGETQYF
TGTGCCAGCAGTTATCAGCGTCATGGAGAGACCCAGTACTTC
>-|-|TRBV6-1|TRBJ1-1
CASSEAHFAGTEAFF
TGTGCCAGCAGTGAGGCACATTTCGCGGGGACTGAAGCTTTCTTT
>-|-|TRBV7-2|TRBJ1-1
CASSPDRRNTEAFF
TGTGCCAGCAGCCCTGACCGAAGGAACACTGAAGCTTTCTTT
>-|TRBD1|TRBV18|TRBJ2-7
CASSPPSGQGDYEQYF
TGTGCCAGCTCACCCCCTTCGGGACAGGGTGACTACGAGCAGTACTTC
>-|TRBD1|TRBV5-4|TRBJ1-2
CASSLPGQGANGYTF
TGTGCCAGCAGCTTACCGGGACAGGGGGCGAACGGCTACACCTTC
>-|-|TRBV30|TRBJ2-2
CASLSKGMGGELFF
TGTGCCTCCCTAAGCAAGGGAATGGGCGGGGAGCTGTTTTTT
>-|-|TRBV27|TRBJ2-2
CASSRAGNTGELFF
TGTGCCAGCAGTCGGGCAGGAAACACCGGGGAGCTGTTTTTT
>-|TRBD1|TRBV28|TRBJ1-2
CASSSLLPGQRTYGYTF
TGTGCCAGCAGTTCCCTTCTCCCGGGACAGCGAACATATGGCTACACCTTC
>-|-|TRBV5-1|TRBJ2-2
CASSLAGGDTGELFF
TGCGCCAGCAGCTTGGCGGGCGGAGACACCGGGGAGCTGTTTTTT
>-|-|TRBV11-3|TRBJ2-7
CASSSNLATGNEKQYF
TGTGCCAGCAGCTCCAACCTTGCCACAGGGAACGAGAAGCAGTACTTC
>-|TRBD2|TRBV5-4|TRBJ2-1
CASTLSGGVNNEQFF
TGTGCCAGCACCCTAAGCGGGGGAGTTAACAATGAGCAGTTCTTC
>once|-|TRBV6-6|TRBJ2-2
CASSYSKGGGTGELFF
TGTGCCAGCAGTTACTCGAAGGGGGGAGGGACCGGGGAGCTGTTTTTT
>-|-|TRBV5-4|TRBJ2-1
CASSSTVSEQFF
TGTGCCAGCAGCTCGACAGTGTCTGAGCAGTTCTTC
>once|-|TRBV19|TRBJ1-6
CASSPRDSLNSPLHF
TGTGCCAGTAGTCCACGGGACTCCTTAAATTCACCCCTCCACTTT
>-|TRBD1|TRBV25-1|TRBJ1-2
CASSEVSQGQGHGYTF
TGTGCCAGCAGCGAAGTTAGCCAAGGACAGGGGCATGGCTACACCTTC
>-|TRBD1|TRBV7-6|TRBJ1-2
CASSPRTGNYGYTF
TGTGCCAGCAGCCCCCGGACAGGGAACTATGGCTACACCTTC